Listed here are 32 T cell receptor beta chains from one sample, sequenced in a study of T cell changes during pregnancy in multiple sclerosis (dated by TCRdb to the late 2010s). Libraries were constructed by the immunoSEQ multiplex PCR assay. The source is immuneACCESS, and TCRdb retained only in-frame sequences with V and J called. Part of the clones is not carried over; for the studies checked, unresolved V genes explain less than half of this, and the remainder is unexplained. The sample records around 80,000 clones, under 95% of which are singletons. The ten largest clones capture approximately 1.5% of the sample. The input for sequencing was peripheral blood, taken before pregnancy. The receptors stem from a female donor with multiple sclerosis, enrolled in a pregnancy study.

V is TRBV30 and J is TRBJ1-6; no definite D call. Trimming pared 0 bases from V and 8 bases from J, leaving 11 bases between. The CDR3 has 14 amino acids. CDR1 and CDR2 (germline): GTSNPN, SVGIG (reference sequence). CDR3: CAWSVDGRYSPLHF. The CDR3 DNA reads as TGTGCCTGGAGTGTGGATGGCAGGTATTCACCCCTCCACTTT.

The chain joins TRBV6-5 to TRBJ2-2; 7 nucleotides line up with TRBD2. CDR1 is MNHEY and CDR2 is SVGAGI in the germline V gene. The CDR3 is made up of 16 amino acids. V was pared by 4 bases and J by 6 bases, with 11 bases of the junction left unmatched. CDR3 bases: TGTGCCAGCAGTTCGGGAGGAGTAGGGATCGCCGGGGAGCTGTTTTTT. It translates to CASSSGGVGIAGELFF.

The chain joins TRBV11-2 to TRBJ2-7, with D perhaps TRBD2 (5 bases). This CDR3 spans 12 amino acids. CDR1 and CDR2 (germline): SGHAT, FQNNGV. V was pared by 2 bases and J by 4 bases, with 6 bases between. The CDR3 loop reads CASSLRGYEQYF. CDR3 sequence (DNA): TGTGCCAGCAGCTTACGAGGGTACGAGCAGTACTTC. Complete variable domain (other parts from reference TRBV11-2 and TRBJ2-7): EAGVAQSPRYKIIEKRQSVAFWCNPISGHATLYWYQQILGQGPKLLIQFQNNGVVDDSQLPKDRFSAERLKGVDSTLKIQPAKLEDSAVYLCASSLRGYEQYFGPGTRLTVT.

CDR3 protein: CASSIAGGPNTGELFF. CDR3 nucleotide sequence: TGTGCCAGTAGTATAGCGGGGGGGCCGAACACCGGGGAGCTGTTTTTT. The chain uses TRBV19 and TRBJ2-2; 8 bases fit TRBD2. The germline gives CDR1 LNHDA, CDR2 SQIVND (reference sequence). With 1 base clipped from V and 0 bases from J, the junction kept 1 base outside the gene matches. There are 16 residues in the CDR3.

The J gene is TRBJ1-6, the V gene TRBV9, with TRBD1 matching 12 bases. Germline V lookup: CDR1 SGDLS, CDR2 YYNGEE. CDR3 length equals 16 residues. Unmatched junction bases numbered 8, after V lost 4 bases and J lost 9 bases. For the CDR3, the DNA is TGTGCCAGCAGCCCCCGCGGGGGACAGGGGGCTTCACCCCTCCACTTT. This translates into CASSPRGGQGASPLHF.

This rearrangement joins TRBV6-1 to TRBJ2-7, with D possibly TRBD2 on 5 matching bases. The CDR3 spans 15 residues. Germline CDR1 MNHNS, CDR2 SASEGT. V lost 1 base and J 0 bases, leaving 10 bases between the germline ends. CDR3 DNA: TGTGCCAGCAGTGAAGAGTGGACTGACTCCTACGAGCAGTACTTC. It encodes CASSEEWTDSYEQYF.

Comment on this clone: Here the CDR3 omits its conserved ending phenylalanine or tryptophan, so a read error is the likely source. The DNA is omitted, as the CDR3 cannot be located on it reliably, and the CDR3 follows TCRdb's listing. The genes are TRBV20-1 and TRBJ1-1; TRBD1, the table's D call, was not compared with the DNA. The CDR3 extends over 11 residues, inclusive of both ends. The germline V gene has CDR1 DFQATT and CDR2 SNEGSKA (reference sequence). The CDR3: CSARDPDSAGV.

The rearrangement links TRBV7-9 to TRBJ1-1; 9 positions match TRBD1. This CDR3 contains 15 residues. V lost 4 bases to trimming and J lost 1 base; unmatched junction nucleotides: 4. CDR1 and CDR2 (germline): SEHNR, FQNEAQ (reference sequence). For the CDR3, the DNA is TGTGCCAGCAGCTATGCGACAGGGGGGAACACTGAAGCTTTCTTT. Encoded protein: CASSYATGGNTEAFF.

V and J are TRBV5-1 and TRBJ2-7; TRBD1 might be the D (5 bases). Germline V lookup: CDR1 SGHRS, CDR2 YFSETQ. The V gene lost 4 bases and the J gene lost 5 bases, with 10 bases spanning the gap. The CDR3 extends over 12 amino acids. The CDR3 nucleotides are TGCGCCAGCAGCGGACACGTCCACGAGCAGTACTTC. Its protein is CASSGHVHEQYF.

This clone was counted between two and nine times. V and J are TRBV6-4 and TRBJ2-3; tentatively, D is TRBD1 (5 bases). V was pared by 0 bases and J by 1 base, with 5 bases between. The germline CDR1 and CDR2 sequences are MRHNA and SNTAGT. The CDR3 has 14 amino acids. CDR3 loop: CASSDSTGTDTQYF. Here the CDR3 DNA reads TGTGCCAGCAGTGACTCGACAGGCACAGATACGCAGTATTTT.

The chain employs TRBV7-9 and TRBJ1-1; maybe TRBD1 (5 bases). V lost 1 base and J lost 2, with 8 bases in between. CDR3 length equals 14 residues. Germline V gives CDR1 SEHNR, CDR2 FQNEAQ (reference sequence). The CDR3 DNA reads TGTGCCAGCAGCTTAGTCAGGGTAAACACTGAAGCTTTCTTT. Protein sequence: CASSLVRVNTEAFF. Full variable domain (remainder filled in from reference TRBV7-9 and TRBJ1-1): DTGVSQNPRHKITKRGQNVTFRCDPISEHNRLYWYRQTLGQGPEFLTYFQNEAQLEKSRLLSDRFSAERPKGSFSTLEIQRTEQGDSAMYLCASSLVRVNTEAFFGQGTRLTVV.

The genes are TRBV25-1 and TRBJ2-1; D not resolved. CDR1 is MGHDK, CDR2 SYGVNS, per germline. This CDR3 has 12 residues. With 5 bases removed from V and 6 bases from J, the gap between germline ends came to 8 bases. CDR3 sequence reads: CASSLSVNEQFF. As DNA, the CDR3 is TGTGCCAGCAGTCTCTCGGTCAATGAGCAGTTCTTC.

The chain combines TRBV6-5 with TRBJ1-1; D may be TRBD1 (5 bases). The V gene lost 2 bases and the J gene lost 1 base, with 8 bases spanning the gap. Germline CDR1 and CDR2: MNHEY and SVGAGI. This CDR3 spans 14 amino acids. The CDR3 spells CASSYRTKNTEAFF. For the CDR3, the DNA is TGTGCCAGCAGTTACCGGACAAAGAACACTGAAGCTTTCTTT.

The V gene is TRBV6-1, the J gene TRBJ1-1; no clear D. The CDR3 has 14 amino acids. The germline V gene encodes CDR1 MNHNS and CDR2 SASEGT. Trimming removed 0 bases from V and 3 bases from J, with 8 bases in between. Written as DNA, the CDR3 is TGTGCCAGCAGTGAAGCCCGGCGGTACACTGAAGCTTTCTTT. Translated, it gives CASSEARRYTEAFF.

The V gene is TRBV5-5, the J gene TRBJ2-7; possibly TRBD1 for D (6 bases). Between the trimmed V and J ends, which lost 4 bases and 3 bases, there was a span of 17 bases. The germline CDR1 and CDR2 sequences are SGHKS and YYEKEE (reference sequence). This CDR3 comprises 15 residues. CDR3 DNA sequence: TGTGCCAGCAGCGGGAACAGGGCTCTGGGCTACGAGCAGTACTTC. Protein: CASSGNRALGYEQYF. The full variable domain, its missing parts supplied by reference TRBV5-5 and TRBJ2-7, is DAGVTQSPTHLIKTRGQQVTLRCSPISGHKSVSWYQQVLGQGPQFIFQYYEKEERGRGNFPDRFSARQFPNYSSELNVNALLLGDSALYLCASSGNRALGYEQYFGPGTRLTVT.

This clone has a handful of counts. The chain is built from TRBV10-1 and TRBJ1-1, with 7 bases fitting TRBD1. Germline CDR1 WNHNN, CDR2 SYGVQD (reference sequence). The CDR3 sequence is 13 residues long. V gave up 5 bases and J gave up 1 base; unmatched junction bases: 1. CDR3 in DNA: TGCGCCAGCAGTTCAGGGGGGAACACTGAAGCTTTCTTT. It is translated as CASSSGGNTEAFF.

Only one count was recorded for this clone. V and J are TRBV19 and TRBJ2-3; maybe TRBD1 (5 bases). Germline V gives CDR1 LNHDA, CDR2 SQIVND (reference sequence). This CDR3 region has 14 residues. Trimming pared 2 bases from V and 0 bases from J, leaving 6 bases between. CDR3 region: CASSITGSTDTQYF. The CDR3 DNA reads TGTGCCAGTAGTATAACAGGAAGCACAGATACGCAGTATTTT.

CDR3 bases: TGCGCCAGCAGCCAACCGACAGGGCCGAACACTGAAGCTTTCTTT. Amino acid sequence: CASSQPTGPNTEAFF. The rearrangement uses TRBV4-1 and TRBJ1-1; 7 bases line up with TRBD1. The CDR3 consists of 15 residues. V shed 2 bases, J shed 1 base, and the junction held 4 bases outside the gene matches. The germline CDR1 and CDR2 sequences are MGHRA and YSYEKL.

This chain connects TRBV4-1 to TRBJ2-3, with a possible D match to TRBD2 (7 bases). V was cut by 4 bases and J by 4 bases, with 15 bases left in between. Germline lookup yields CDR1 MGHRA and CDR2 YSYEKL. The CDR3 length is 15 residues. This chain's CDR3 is CASSRDRGAADTQYF. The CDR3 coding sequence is TGCGCCAGCAGCCGAGACCGGGGGGCGGCAGATACGCAGTATTTT.

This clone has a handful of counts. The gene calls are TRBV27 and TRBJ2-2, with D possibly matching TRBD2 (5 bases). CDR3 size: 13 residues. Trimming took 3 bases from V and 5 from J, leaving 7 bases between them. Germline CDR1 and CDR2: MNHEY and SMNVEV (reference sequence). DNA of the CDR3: TGTGCCAGCAGTTTTCGGGGAACCGGGGAGCTGTTTTTT. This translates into CASSFRGTGELFF.

In DNA, the CDR3 is TGCGCCAGCAGCTTGGCGGCAGGGGATGCAGATACGCAGTATTTT. Protein sequence: CASSLAAGDADTQYF. J is TRBJ2-3 and V is TRBV5-1, with D maybe TRBD1 (6 bases). Germline V lookup: CDR1 SGHRS, CDR2 YFSETQ. CDR3 size: 15 residues. V was cut by 0 bases and J by 4 bases, with 12 bases left in between.

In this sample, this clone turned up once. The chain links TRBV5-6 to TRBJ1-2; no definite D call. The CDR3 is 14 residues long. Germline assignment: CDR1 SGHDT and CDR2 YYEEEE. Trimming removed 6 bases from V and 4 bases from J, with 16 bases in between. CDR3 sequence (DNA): TGTGCCAGCACCGGCGAGGGCGGAGTCTATGGCTACACCTTC. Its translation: CASTGEGGVYGYTF.

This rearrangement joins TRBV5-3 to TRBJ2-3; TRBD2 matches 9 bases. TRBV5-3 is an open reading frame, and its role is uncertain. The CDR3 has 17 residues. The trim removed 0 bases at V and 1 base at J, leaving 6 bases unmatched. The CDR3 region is CARSLGGLARRTDTQYF. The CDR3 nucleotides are TGTGCCAGAAGCTTGGGGGGACTAGCCCGACGCACAGATACGCAGTATTTT.

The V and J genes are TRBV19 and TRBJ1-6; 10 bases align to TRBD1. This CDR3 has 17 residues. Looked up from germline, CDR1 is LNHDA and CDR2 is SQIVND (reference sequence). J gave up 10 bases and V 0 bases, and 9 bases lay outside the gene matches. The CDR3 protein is CASSIDSSGTGVSPLHF. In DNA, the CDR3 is TGTGCCAGTAGTATAGACTCCTCCGGGACAGGGGTCTCACCCCTCCACTTT.

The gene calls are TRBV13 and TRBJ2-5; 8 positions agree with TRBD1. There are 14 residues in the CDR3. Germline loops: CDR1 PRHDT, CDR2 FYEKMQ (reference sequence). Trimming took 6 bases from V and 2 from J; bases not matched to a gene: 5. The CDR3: CASRFGTGQETQYF. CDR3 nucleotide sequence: TGTGCCAGCAGGTTCGGGACAGGTCAAGAGACCCAGTACTTC.

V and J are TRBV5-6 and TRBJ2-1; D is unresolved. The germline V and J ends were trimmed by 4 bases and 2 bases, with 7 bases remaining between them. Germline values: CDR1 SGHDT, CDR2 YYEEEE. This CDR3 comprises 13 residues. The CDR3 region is CASSPQAYNEQFF. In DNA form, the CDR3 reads TGTGCCAGCAGCCCTCAGGCCTACAATGAGCAGTTCTTC.

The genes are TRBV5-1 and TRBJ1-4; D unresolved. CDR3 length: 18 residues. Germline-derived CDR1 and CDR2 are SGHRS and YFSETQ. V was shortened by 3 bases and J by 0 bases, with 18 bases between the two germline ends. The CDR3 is CASSSRGVGHATNEKLFF. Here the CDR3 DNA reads TGCGCCAGCAGCTCTCGCGGGGTAGGCCACGCAACTAATGAAAAACTGTTTTTT.

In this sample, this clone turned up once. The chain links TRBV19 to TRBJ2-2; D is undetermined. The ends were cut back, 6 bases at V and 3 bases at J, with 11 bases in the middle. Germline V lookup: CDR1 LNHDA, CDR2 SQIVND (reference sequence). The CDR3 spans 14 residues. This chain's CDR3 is CASRPSPYTGELFF. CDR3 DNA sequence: TGTGCCAGTAGGCCAAGCCCATACACCGGGGAGCTGTTTTTT.

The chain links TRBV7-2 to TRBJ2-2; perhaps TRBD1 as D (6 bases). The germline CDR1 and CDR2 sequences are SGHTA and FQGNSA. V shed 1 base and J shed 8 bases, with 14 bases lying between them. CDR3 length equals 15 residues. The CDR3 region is CASSLGRTATGELFF. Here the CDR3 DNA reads TGTGCCAGCAGCTTAGGTCGGACAGCTACAGGGGAGCTGTTTTTT.

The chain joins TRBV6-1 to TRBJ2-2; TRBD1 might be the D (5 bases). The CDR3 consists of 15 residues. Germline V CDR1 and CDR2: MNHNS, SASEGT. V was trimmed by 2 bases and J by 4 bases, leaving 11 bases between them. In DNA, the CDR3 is TGTGCCAGCAGTGAACGAGACAGACCCACCGGGGAGCTGTTTTTT. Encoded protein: CASSERDRPTGELFF.

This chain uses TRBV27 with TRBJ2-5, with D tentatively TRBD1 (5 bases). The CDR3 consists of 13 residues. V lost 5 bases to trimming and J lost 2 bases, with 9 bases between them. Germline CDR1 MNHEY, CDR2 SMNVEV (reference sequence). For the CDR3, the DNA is TGTGCCAGCAGTAGTAGGGGTCAAGAGACCCAGTACTTC. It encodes CASSSRGQETQYF.

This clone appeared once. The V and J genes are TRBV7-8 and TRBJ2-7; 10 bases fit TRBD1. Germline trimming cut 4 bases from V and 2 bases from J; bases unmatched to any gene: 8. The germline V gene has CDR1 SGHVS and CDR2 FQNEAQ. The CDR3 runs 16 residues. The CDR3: CASSSTGTGVPYEQYF. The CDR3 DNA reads TGTGCCAGCAGCTCCACCGGGACAGGGGTCCCCTACGAGCAGTACTTC.